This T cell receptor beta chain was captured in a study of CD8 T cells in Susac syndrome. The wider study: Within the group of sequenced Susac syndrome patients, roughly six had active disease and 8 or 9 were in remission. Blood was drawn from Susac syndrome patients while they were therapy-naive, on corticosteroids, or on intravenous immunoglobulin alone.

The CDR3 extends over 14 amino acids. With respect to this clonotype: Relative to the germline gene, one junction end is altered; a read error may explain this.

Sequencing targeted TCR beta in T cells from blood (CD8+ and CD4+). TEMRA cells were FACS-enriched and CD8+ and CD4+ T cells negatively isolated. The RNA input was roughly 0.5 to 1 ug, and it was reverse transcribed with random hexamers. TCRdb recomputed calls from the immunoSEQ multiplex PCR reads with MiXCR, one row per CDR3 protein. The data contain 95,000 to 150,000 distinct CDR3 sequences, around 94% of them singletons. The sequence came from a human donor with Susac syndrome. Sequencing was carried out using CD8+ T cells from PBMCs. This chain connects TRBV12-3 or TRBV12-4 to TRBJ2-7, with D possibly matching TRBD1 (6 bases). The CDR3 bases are TGTGCCAGTAGTTTAGGGGGACCTACCTACGAGCAGTACTTC. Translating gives CASSLGGPTYEQYF.